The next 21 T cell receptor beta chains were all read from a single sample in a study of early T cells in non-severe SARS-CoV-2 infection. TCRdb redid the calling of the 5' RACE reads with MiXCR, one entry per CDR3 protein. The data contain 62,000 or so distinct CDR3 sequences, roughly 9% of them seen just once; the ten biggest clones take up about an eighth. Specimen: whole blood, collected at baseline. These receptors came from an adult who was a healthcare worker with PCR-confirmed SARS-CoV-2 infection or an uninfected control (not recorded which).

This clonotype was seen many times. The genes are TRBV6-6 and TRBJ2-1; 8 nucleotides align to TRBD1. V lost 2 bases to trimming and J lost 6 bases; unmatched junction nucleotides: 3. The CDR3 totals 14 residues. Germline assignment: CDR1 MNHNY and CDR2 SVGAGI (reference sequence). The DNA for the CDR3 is TGTGCCAGCAGTTACGGTCAGGGGGCCAATGAGCAGTTCTTC. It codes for CASSYGQGANEQFF.

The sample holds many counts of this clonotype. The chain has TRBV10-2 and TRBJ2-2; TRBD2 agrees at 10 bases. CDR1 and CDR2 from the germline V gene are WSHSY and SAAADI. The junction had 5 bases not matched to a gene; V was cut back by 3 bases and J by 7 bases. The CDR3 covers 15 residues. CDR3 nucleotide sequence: TGCGCCAGCAGTGAACCAGCGGGAGGGTACGGGGAGCTGTTTTTT. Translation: CASSEPAGGYGELFF.

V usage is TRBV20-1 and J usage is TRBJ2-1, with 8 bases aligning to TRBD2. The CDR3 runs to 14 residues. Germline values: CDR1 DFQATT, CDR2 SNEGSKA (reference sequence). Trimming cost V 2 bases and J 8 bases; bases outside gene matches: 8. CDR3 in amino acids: CSARKAGVWYEQFF. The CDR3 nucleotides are TGCAGTGCTAGAAAAGCGGGGGTTTGGTATGAGCAGTTCTTC.

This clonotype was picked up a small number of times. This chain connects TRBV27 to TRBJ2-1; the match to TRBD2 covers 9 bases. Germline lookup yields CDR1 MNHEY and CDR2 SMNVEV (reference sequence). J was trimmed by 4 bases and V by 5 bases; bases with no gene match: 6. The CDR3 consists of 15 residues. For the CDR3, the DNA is TGTGCCAGCAGTACAACTAGCGGGTTTTACAATGAGCAGTTCTTC. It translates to CASSTTSGFYNEQFF.

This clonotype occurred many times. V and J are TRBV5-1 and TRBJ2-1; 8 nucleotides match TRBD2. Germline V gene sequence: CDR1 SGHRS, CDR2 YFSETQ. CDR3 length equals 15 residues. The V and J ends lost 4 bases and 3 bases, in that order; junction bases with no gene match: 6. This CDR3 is CASSDQLAGYNEQFF. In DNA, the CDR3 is TGCGCCAGCAGCGACCAGCTAGCGGGCTACAATGAGCAGTTCTTC.

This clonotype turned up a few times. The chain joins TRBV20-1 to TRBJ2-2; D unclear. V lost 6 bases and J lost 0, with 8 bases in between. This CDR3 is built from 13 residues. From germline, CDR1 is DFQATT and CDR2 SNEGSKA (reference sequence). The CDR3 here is CSALQANTGELFF. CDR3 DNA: TGCAGTGCCCTACAAGCGAACACCGGGGAGCTGTTTTTT.

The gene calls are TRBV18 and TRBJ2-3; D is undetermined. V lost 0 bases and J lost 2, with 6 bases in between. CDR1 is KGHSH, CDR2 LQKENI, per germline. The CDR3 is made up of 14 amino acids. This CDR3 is CASSPPSSTDTQYF. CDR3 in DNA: TGTGCCAGCTCACCACCGAGTTCCACAGATACGCAGTATTTT.

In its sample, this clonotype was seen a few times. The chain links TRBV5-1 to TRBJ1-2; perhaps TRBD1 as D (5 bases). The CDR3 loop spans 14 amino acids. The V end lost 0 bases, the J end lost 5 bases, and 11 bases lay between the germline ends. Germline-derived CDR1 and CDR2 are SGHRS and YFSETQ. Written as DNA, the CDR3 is TGCGCCAGCAGCTTGGGGGGCCGAGGGTATGGCTACACCTTC. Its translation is CASSLGGRGYGYTF.

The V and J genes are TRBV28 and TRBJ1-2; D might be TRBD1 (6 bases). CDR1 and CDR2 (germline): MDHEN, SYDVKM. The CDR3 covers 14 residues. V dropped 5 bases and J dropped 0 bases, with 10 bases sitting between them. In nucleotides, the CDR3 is TGTGCCAGCAGTGCCCGACAGGCTAACTATGGCTACACCTTC. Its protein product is CASSARQANYGYTF.

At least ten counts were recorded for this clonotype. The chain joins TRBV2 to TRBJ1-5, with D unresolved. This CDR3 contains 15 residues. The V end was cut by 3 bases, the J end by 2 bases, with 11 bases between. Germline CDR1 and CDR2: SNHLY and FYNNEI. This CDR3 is CASSDAEVGNQPQHF. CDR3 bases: TGTGCCAGCAGTGACGCGGAGGTCGGCAATCAGCCCCAGCATTTT.

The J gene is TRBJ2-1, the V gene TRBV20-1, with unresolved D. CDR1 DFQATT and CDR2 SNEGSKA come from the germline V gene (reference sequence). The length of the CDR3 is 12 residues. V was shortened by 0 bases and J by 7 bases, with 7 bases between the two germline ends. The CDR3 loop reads CSARETENEQFF. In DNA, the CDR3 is TGCAGTGCTAGAGAAACGGAAAATGAGCAGTTCTTC.

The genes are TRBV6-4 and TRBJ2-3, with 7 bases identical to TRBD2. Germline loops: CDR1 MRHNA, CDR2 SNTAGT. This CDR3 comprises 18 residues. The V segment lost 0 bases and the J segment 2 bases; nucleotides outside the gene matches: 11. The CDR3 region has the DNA TGTGCCAGCAGTGACTCCCCGGGGATGGCGGGAGTCACAGATACGCAGTATTTT. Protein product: CASSDSPGMAGVTDTQYF.

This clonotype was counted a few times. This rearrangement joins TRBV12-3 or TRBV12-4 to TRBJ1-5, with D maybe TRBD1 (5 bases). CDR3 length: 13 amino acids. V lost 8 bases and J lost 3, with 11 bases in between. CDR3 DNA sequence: TGTGCCAGCCGCGACAGTTACAATCAGCCCCAGCATTTT. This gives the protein CASRDSYNQPQHF.

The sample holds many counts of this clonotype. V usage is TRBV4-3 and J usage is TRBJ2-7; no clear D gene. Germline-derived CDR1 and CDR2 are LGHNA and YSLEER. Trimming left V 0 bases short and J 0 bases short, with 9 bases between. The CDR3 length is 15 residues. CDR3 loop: CASSQDYSPSYEQYF. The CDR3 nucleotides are TGCGCCAGCAGCCAAGATTACAGTCCCTCCTACGAGCAGTACTTC.

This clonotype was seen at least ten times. In DNA form, the CDR3 reads TGCAGTGCTAGAGATCGGGGGCCGGCTGGCTACACCTTC. As protein: CSARDRGPAGYTF. The chain links TRBV20-1 to TRBJ1-2, with D possibly being TRBD1 (6 bases). CDR1 is DFQATT, CDR2 SNEGSKA, per germline (reference sequence). The V end lost 0 bases, the J end lost 7 bases, and 12 bases lay between the germline ends. The CDR3 is 13 residues long.

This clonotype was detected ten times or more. In nucleotides, the CDR3 is TGTGCCAGCAGGGCTGCCCGAAGCAATCAGCCCCAGCATTTT. As protein: CASRAARSNQPQHF. The chain employs TRBV12-3 or TRBV12-4 and TRBJ1-5, with D unclear. The V and J ends lost 6 bases and 1 base respectively, with 10 bases between them. CDR3 length: 14 residues.

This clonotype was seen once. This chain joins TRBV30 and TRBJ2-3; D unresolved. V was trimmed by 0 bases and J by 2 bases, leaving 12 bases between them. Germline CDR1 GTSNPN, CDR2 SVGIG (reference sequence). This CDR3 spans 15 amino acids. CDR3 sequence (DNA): TGTGCCTGGAGTGTAAATAAGGGTATCACAGATACGCAGTATTTT. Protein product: CAWSVNKGITDTQYF.

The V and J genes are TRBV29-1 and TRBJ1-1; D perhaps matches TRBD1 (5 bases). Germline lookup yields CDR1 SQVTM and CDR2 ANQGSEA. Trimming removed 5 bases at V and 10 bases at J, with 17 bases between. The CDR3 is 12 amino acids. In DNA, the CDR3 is TGCAGCGTTTTAGCCACCCCGAGGGGAGCTTTCTTT. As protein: CSVLATPRGAFF. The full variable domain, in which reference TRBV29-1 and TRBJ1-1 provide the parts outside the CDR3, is SAVISQKPSRDICQRGTSLTIQCQVDSQVTMMFWYRQQPGQSLTLIATANQGSEATYESGFVIDKFPISRPNLTFSTLTVSNMSPEDSSIYLCSVLATPRGAFFGQGTRLTVV.

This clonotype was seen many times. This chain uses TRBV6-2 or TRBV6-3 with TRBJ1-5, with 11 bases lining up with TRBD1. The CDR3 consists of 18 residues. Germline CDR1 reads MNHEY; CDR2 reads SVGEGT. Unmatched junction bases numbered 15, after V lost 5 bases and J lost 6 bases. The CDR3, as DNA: TGTGCCAGCAGTCACGAGACCGGGACAGGGGGAATAATTCAGCCCCAGCATTTT. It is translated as CASSHETGTGGIIQPQHF.

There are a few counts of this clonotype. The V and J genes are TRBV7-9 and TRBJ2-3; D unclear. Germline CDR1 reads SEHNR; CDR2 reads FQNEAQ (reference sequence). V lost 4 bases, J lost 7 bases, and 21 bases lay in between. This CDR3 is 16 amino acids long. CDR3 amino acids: CASSSTRAQTSYTQYF. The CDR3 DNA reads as TGTGCCAGCAGCTCAACCCGGGCCCAGACCTCGTATACGCAGTATTTT. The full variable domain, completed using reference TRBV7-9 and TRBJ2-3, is DTGVSQNPRHKITKRGQNVTFRCDPISEHNRLYWYRQTLGQGPEFLTYFQNEAQLEKSRLLSDRFSAERPKGSFSTLEIQRTEQGDSAMYLCASSSTRAQTSYTQYFGPGTRLTVL.

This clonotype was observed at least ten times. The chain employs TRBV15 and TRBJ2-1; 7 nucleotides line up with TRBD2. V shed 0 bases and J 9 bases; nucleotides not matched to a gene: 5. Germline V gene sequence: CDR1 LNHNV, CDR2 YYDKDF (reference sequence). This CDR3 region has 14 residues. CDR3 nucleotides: TGTGCCACCAGCAGAGAATGGGACTATCCTGAGCAGTTCTTC. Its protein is CATSREWDYPEQFF. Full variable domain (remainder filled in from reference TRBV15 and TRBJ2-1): DAMVIQNPRYQVTQFGKPVTLSCSQTLNHNVMYWYQQKSSQAPKLLFHYYDKDFNNEADTPDNFQSRRPNTSFCFLDIRSPGLGDTAMYLCATSREWDYPEQFFGPGTRLTVL.